This entry concerns a single T cell receptor beta chain. Its antigen is not known. Clones were sequenced by immunoSEQ multiplex PCR, and TCRdb holds only the in-frame ones, with some missing. Among fewer than 150,000 clones, around four fifths were seen once, and the ten largest hold roughly 4.3%. The data stem from a study of T cell responses to AZD1222 COVID-19 vaccine. Whole-study findings and limits: Reports indicate that nearly half of spike-specific TCRs are directed at unmutated variant regions.

The CDR3 is 13 residues long. Trimming stripped 5 bases from V and 1 base from J, with 10 bases between. Germline CDR1 and CDR2: SGHRS and YFSETQ. The sequencing here drew on peripheral blood, taken on day 0 of AZD1222 vaccination. The chain combines TRBV5-1 with TRBJ2-7; possibly TRBD1 for D (6 bases). This clonotype was sampled from an adult in good health. CDR3 nucleotide sequence: TGCGCCAGCAGGCCAGGGGAGTCCTACGAGCAGTACTTC. Amino acid sequence: CASRPGESYEQYF.